The next 26 T cell receptor beta chains were all read from a single sample in a study of T-cell memory formation after mild COVID-19. TCRdb redid the calling of the 5' RACE reads with MiXCR, one entry per CDR3 protein. Of 350,000 to 450,000 distinct CDR3 sequences in the sample, around an eighth are singletons; the top ten hold around a fifth. The sequenced sample was PBMCs or a T cell subset sorted from them (not recorded which). Receptors were obtained from a man aged 18-30 years who had mild COVID-19 (a few samples of this study predate the infection). Cell type and time point are not known.

The chain recombines TRBV7-8 with TRBJ1-1; 7 nucleotides agree with TRBD1. The CDR3 spans 18 residues. Germline trimming cut 2 bases from V and 0 bases from J; bases unmatched to any gene: 12. Per germline, CDR1 SGHVS and CDR2 FQNEAQ. CDR3 nucleotides: TGTGCCAGCAGCTTATCACGCTCGACAGGGAAGATGAACACTGAAGCTTTCTTT. Protein: CASSLSRSTGKMNTEAFF. Looking up the rest from reference TRBV7-8 and TRBJ1-1 gives the full variable domain: GAGVSQSPRYKVAKRGQDVALRCDPISGHVSLFWYQQALGQGPEFLTYFQNEAQLDKSGLPSDRFFAERPEGSVSTLKIQRTQQEDSAVYLCASSLSRSTGKMNTEAFFGQGTRLTVV.

As regards this clonotype: A read error may explain this, as a much larger clone is one base away. The chain is built from TRBV12-3 or TRBV12-4 and TRBJ2-2; tentatively, D is TRBD1 (6 bases). Deletions cut 5 bases from V and 1 base from J, with 8 bases between. The CDR3 length is 14 residues. CDR3 DNA: TGTGCCAGCAGTCCACAGGGGAACACCGGGGAGCTGTTTTTT. This codes for CASSPQGNTGELFF.

The genes are TRBV5-1 and TRBJ2-3; 9 positions match TRBD2. The germline CDR1 and CDR2 sequences are SGHRS and YFSETQ. The junction had 15 bases not matched to a gene; V was cut back by 4 bases and J by 3 bases. This CDR3 has 18 residues. CDR3 protein: CASSTPGTSIARTDTQYF. The CDR3 DNA sequence: TGCGCCAGCAGCACCCCCGGGACTAGCATCGCCCGAACAGATACGCAGTATTTT.

This clonotype was seen a handful of times. The chain has TRBV5-1 and TRBJ2-7; 8 bases are shared with TRBD2. The CDR3 is 12 residues long. J lost 5 bases, V lost 4 bases, and 2 bases had no gene match. Per germline, CDR1 SGHRS and CDR2 YFSETQ. The DNA of the CDR3 is TGCGCCAGCAGCCGGGAGGGCCACGAGCAGTACTTC. Its protein is CASSREGHEQYF.

The gene calls are TRBV5-4 and TRBJ2-5, with 8 bases that match TRBD1. The junction had 8 bases not matched to a gene; V was cut back by 3 bases and J by 4 bases. CDR1 is SGHNT, CDR2 YYREEE, per germline (reference sequence). This CDR3 is 15 amino acids long. The CDR3 nucleotides read TGTGCCAGCAGCTCCTGGGACAGGCTAGGAGAGACCCAGTACTTC. This translates into CASSSWDRLGETQYF.

This clonotype was found a few times. V and J are TRBV7-8 and TRBJ2-3; D gene ambiguous. The V end lost 0 bases, the J end lost 4 bases, and 5 bases lay between the germline ends. CDR3 length equals 13 residues. Germline values: CDR1 SGHVS, CDR2 FQNEAQ. The CDR3 here is CASSLAEADTQYF. The CDR3 coding sequence is TGTGCCAGCAGCTTAGCGGAAGCAGATACGCAGTATTTT.

The chain recombines TRBV19 with TRBJ1-1, with a weak D call TRBD1 (5 bases). Germline loops: CDR1 LNHDA, CDR2 SQIVND (reference sequence). There are 14 residues in the CDR3. V was trimmed by 5 bases and J by 1 base, leaving 11 bases between them. The CDR3 coding sequence is TGTGCCAGTAGTTTCCCGGGGGGGAACACTGAAGCTTTCTTT. Protein product: CASSFPGGNTEAFF.

This clonotype was seen a few times. The rearrangement joins TRBV12-3 or TRBV12-4 to TRBJ1-3; no definite D call. The CDR3 loop spans 16 amino acids. Trimming shortened V by 6 bases and J by 0 bases, and 15 bases separated the two germline ends. CDR3 amino acids: CASRPRGFDSGNTIYF. CDR3 in DNA: TGTGCCAGCAGGCCCCGTGGGTTTGACTCTGGAAACACCATATATTTT.

The chain carries TRBV4-3 and TRBJ2-1; 7 positions match TRBD2. The trim removed 4 bases at V and 0 bases at J, leaving 12 bases unmatched. Germline V gene sequence: CDR1 LGHNA, CDR2 YSLEER. The CDR3 sequence is 18 residues long. The CDR3 region has the DNA TGCGCCAGCAGCCCGCGAGGGGTAGCGGGTCTCTCCTACAATGAGCAGTTCTTC. This codes for CASSPRGVAGLSYNEQFF.

The chain links TRBV18 to TRBJ1-2, with D hard to call. Between the trimmed V and J ends, which lost 5 bases and 7 bases, there was a span of 11 bases. Germline lookup yields CDR1 KGHSH and CDR2 LQKENI. The CDR3 runs to 12 residues. CDR3 residues: CASSDQLGGYTF. In DNA, the CDR3 is TGTGCCAGCTCAGACCAGTTGGGTGGCTACACCTTC.

In its sample, this clonotype was seen many times. The chain employs TRBV28 and TRBJ2-7; 7 nucleotides line up with TRBD1. This CDR3 is 15 amino acids long. The V gene end was trimmed by 4 bases and the J gene end by 6 bases; junction bases not matched to a gene: 12. Germline V gene data show CDR1 as MDHEN and CDR2 as SYDVKM. The CDR3 is CASSSLWTGRAEQYV. DNA of the CDR3: TGTGCCAGCAGTTCCCTCTGGACAGGTAGGGCCGAGCAGTACGTC.

The CDR3 nucleotides read TGTGCCAGCAGTGGAACAGGGGAACAGCCCCAGCATTTT. As protein: CASSGTGEQPQHF. This sequence joins TRBV2 and TRBJ1-5; 7 nucleotides align to TRBD1. V shed 4 bases, J shed 7 bases, and the junction held 4 bases outside the gene matches. This CDR3 is 13 amino acids long. CDR1 is SNHLY, CDR2 FYNNEI, per germline.

The chain employs TRBV19 and TRBJ2-7; the match to TRBD2 covers 13 bases. CDR1 is LNHDA and CDR2 is SQIVND in the germline V gene (reference sequence). Trimming cost V 5 bases and J 0 bases; bases outside gene matches: 4. The CDR3 spans 16 residues. The CDR3 nucleotides are TGTGCCAGTAGTCTTCGGACTAGCGGGAGCTCCTACGAGCAGTACTTC. This translates into CASSLRTSGSSYEQYF.

Only a few counts were recorded for this clonotype. CDR3 sequence: CASSLQEGEAFF. The CDR3 nucleotides read TGTGCCAGCAGCTTACAGGAAGGTGAAGCTTTCTTT. The V and J genes are TRBV7-3 and TRBJ1-1, with D hard to call. The V and J ends lost 2 bases and 7 bases respectively, with 8 bases between them. CDR3 length: 12 amino acids. Germline CDR1 and CDR2: SGHTA and FQGTGA. Combining the CDR3 with reference TRBV7-3 and TRBJ1-1 gives the whole variable domain GAGVSQTPSNKVTEKGKYVELRCDPISGHTALYWYRQSLGQGPEFLIYFQGTGAADDSGLPNDRFFAVRPEGSVSTLKIQRTERGDSAVYLCASSLQEGEAFFGQGTRLTVV.

This clonotype was picked up many times. The chain recombines TRBV12-3 or TRBV12-4 with TRBJ2-1; D is uncertain. This CDR3 contains 11 residues. Trimming left V 6 bases short and J 15 bases short, with 15 bases between. For the CDR3, the DNA is TGTGCCAGCAGGGACCTGGCTGGGCTGTTCTTC. Translation gives CASRDLAGLFF.

This clonotype was counted a few times. The chain joins TRBV7-9 to TRBJ1-4, with 8 positions matching TRBD1. Germline CDR1 SEHNR, CDR2 FQNEAQ (reference sequence). The V and J ends lost 4 bases and 5 bases, in that order; junction bases with no gene match: 3. The CDR3 extends over 14 amino acids. CDR3 sequence reads: CASSSTGENEKLFF. CDR3 bases: TGTGCCAGCAGCTCGACAGGGGAAAATGAAAAACTGTTTTTT.

In this sample, this clonotype turned up a few times. The chain employs TRBV7-9 and TRBJ2-1; D not certain. The germline V and J ends were trimmed by 4 bases and 8 bases, with 9 bases remaining between them. The germline gives CDR1 SEHNR, CDR2 FQNEAQ (reference sequence). CDR3 length equals 12 residues. CDR3 coding DNA: TGTGCCAGCAGCTCCGGAACCTATGAGCAGTTCTTC. Translation gives CASSSGTYEQFF.

The CDR3 is CASSLTRGLVAETQYF. CDR3 nucleotide sequence: TGTGCCAGCAGCTTAACGAGGGGGCTCGTCGCTGAGACCCAGTACTTC. The chain has TRBV7-9 and TRBJ2-5; the match to TRBD1 covers 7 bases. The germline V gene encodes CDR1 SEHNR and CDR2 FQNEAQ (reference sequence). The CDR3 sequence is 16 residues long. V was clipped by 2 bases and J by 5 bases; unmatched bases: 11.

This clonotype was detected many times. The CDR3 DNA sequence: TGTGCCAGCAGCTTACCAGGGGATACGCAGTATTTT. As protein: CASSLPGDTQYF. V is TRBV7-2 and J is TRBJ2-3, with a possible D match to TRBD1 (5 bases). CDR3 length: 12 amino acids. Germline V lookup: CDR1 SGHTA, CDR2 FQGNSA. The germline V and J ends were trimmed by 2 bases and 6 bases, with 6 bases remaining between them.

This sequence joins TRBV30 and TRBJ2-1; D is unresolved. Germline assignment: CDR1 GTSNPN and CDR2 SVGIG (reference sequence). V gave up 1 base and J gave up 10 bases, with 8 bases separating them. The CDR3 consists of 11 residues. The CDR3 sequence is CAWSGRSEQFF. DNA for the CDR3: TGTGCCTGGAGTGGAAGGTCCGAGCAGTTCTTC.

The V and J genes are TRBV20-1 and TRBJ1-6; D not resolved. The length of the CDR3 is 14 residues. Germline assignment: CDR1 DFQATT and CDR2 SNEGSKA (reference sequence). V was pared by 6 bases and J by 6 bases, with 15 bases between. In DNA, the CDR3 is TGCAGTGCCTACCGTCGAGGAGGTAATTCACCCCTCCACTTT. Residues: CSAYRRGGNSPLHF.

The chain combines TRBV5-1 with TRBJ2-7; D unclear. Between the trimmed V and J ends, which lost 8 bases and 2 bases, there was a span of 11 bases. Per germline, CDR1 SGHRS and CDR2 YFSETQ. The CDR3 runs to 12 residues. For the CDR3, the DNA is TGCGCCAGTTACAGTCTCGCCTACGAGCAGTACTTC. The encoded protein is CASYSLAYEQYF.

This clonotype was observed a handful of times. The chain combines TRBV5-1 with TRBJ1-4; the D gene is possibly TRBD1 (6 bases). With 2 bases removed from V and 8 bases from J, the gap between germline ends came to 13 bases. This CDR3 is 14 amino acids long. The germline V gene has CDR1 SGHRS and CDR2 YFSETQ. The CDR3 nucleotides are TGCGCCAGCAGCTTAACAGGGCCGGGAGAAAAACTGTTTTTT. This codes for CASSLTGPGEKLFF.

Only a few counts were recorded for this clonotype. The chain employs TRBV5-1 and TRBJ1-4; D unresolved. The CDR3 length is 14 residues. The ends were cut back, 6 bases at V and 0 bases at J, with 9 bases in the middle. Germline V lookup: CDR1 SGHRS, CDR2 YFSETQ. CDR3 nucleotide sequence: TGCGCCAGCAAACCGTACCCAACTAATGAAAAACTGTTTTTT. This encodes CASKPYPTNEKLFF. Full variable domain (missing parts from reference TRBV5-1 and TRBJ1-4): KAGVTQTPRYLIKTRGQQVTLSCSPISGHRSVSWYQQTPGQGLQFLFEYFSETQRNKGNFPGRFSGRQFSNSRSEMNVSTLELGDSALYLCASKPYPTNEKLFFGSGTQLSVL.

This chain uses TRBV30 with TRBJ2-7; 9 nucleotides line up with TRBD1. The ends lost 3 bases at V and 4 bases at J; junction bases unmatched: 4. This CDR3 is 13 amino acids long. CDR1 GTSNPN and CDR2 SVGIG come from the germline V gene (reference sequence). CDR3 bases: TGTGCCTGGAGGCAGACAGGGGGGTACGAGCAGTACTTC. Its protein is CAWRQTGGYEQYF.

The chain joins TRBV4-1 to TRBJ2-2; D unresolved. The V end lost 4 bases, the J end lost 4 bases, and 7 bases lay between the germline ends. The CDR3 length is 13 residues. Germline V gene data show CDR1 as MGHRA and CDR2 as YSYEKL. CDR3 amino acids: CASSRFVTGELFF. CDR3 coding DNA: TGCGCCAGCAGCCGATTTGTCACCGGGGAGCTGTTTTTT.